This entry lists 31 T cell receptor beta chains sequenced from one sample in a study of HIV-infected children after antiretroviral therapy interruption. The TCR library was built from RNA with a 3' RACE protocol and unique molecular identifiers. TCRdb recomputed calls from the 3' RACE reads with MiXCR, one row per CDR3 protein. The data show about 15,000 distinct CDR3 sequences, about 3.4% seen once. Treatment here: PENTA 11 planned treatment interruption arm or continuous ART arm. Sequencing was performed on CD45RO+ CD8+ T cells from PBMCs, pooled from several time points, taken from a donor given antiretroviral therapy, either interrupted or continuous. Documented subset: memory CD8+ CD45RO+ CD45RA- T cells. The receptor source for this set is a pool of human donors with HIV.

By share of the sample, this clonotype is medium-sized. One end of the junction fails to match germline, which may point to a read error. This chain connects TRBV28 to TRBJ2-5, with D perhaps matching TRBD1 or TRBD2 (5 bases each). The germline gives CDR1 MDHEN, CDR2 SYDVKM. The CDR3 consists of 14 residues. CDR3 loop: CASNLGAYSEPQYF. The CDR3 nucleotides are TGTGCCAGCAACCTCGGGGCCTATTCAGAGCCCCAGTACTTC.

This clonotype was counted many times. V usage is TRBV10-3 and J usage is TRBJ2-3, with 7 positions matching TRBD1. The CDR3 covers 16 residues. After removal of 8 bases from V and 2 bases from J, the junction contained 13 bases not matched to a gene. Germline CDR1 reads ENHRY; CDR2 reads SYGVKD. CDR3 region: CAIPGQERPHTDTQYF. The DNA of the CDR3 is TGTGCCATCCCCGGACAGGAAAGACCACACACAGATACGCAGTATTTT.

This clonotype was counted at least ten times. The gene calls are TRBV15 and TRBJ2-3, with D perhaps TRBD2 (7 bases). Germline CDR1 LNHNV, CDR2 YYDKDF (reference sequence). V was clipped by 0 bases and J by 2 bases, with 15 bases between them. The CDR3 consists of 17 residues. CDR3 sequence: CATSRDGRGGPTDTQYF. In nucleotides, the CDR3 is TGTGCCACCAGCAGAGATGGTAGGGGGGGGCCCACAGATACGCAGTATTTT.

This clonotype was seen repeatedly, ten times or more. V gene TRBV7-2 combines with J gene TRBJ2-1; D is ambiguous. Per germline, CDR1 SGHTA and CDR2 FQGNSA. The CDR3 loop spans 12 amino acids. V lost 3 bases and J lost 7, with 7 bases in between. The CDR3 nucleotides are TGTGCCAGCAGCTTCGGCTGGAATGAGCAGTTCTTC. It translates to CASSFGWNEQFF.

This clonotype is categorized as medium-sized (0.01 to 0.1%). V and J are TRBV15 and TRBJ2-7; D is unclear. The germline V gene has CDR1 LNHNV and CDR2 YYDKDF (reference sequence). V lost 5 bases and J 3 bases, leaving 14 bases between the germline ends. The CDR3 totals 14 residues. The CDR3 spells CATSALTGNYEQYF. Here the CDR3 DNA reads TGTGCCACCAGCGCTCTCACTGGGAACTACGAGCAGTACTTC.

This clonotype rates as medium-sized (0.01 to 0.1%). The chain has TRBV13 and TRBJ2-1; TRBD1 matches 8 bases. This CDR3 has 16 residues. After removal of 1 base from V and 4 bases from J, the junction contained 6 bases not matched to a gene. Germline V gene data show CDR1 as PRHDT and CDR2 as FYEKMQ (reference sequence). CDR3 protein: CASSLDGTGKYNEQFF. The DNA of the CDR3 is TGTGCCAGCAGCTTAGACGGGACAGGAAAGTACAATGAGCAGTTCTTC.

This clonotype was observed many times. This chain links TRBV5-6 with TRBJ2-5; 9 positions match TRBD1. Germline-derived CDR1 and CDR2 are SGHDT and YYEEEE. The V gene end was trimmed by 2 bases and the J gene end by 1 base; junction bases not matched to a gene: 6. The CDR3 loop spans 16 amino acids. The CDR3, as DNA: TGTGCCAGCAGCTTCGTGACAGGGGGTTCCCAAGAGACCCAGTACTTC. This encodes CASSFVTGGSQETQYF.

This clonotype was counted many times. The chain has TRBV19 and TRBJ2-7; D is possibly TRBD1 or TRBD2 (6 bases each). Trimming took off 3 bases at V and 6 bases at J, with 15 bases between the two ends. Germline V gene sequence: CDR1 LNHDA, CDR2 SQIVND (reference sequence). This CDR3 is 14 amino acids long. CDR3 bases: TGTGCCAGTAGTATTAAAGGGGGAGGATTCGAGCAGTACTTC. Protein product: CASSIKGGGFEQYF.

Many counts were recorded for this clonotype. CDR3 nucleotide sequence: TGTGCCAGCAGCTTAGGAACTAGCGGGGGGACAGATACGCAGTATTTT. It specifies CASSLGTSGGTDTQYF. This chain uses TRBV7-9 with TRBJ2-3, with 12 nucleotides matching TRBD2. Per the germline V gene, CDR1 is SEHNR and CDR2 is FQNEAQ (reference sequence). Trimming cost V 1 base and J 3 bases; bases outside gene matches: 2. The CDR3 consists of 16 residues.

This clonotype has more than one count but fewer than ten. V usage is TRBV6-1 and J usage is TRBJ2-5, with 14 bases identical to TRBD2. V lost 4 bases, J lost 2 bases, and 0 bases stayed unmatched. Germline V CDR1 and CDR2: MNHNS, SASEGT. This CDR3 region has 15 residues. DNA of the CDR3: TGTGCCAGCAGTGGACTAGCGGGGGGGCAAGAGACCCAGTACTTC. Translated, it gives CASSGLAGGQETQYF.

In this sample, this clonotype turned up many times. The V gene is TRBV20-1, the J gene TRBJ1-1, with D unclear. The V end was cut by 1 base, the J end by 0 bases, with 6 bases between. Germline CDR1 and CDR2: DFQATT and SNEGSKA (reference sequence). The CDR3 consists of 13 residues. In DNA form, the CDR3 reads TGCAGTGCTAGAGTTGAGATGAACACTGAAGCTTTCTTT. Residues: CSARVEMNTEAFF.

The rearrangement links TRBV12-3 or TRBV12-4 to TRBJ1-6; possible D gene TRBD1, 5 bases. This CDR3 spans 15 amino acids. V was trimmed by 7 bases and J by 7 bases, leaving 17 bases between them. The DNA for the CDR3 is TGTGCCAGCACTTATTCCGGGACGGAGAATTCACCCCTCCACTTT. Its protein product is CASTYSGTENSPLHF.

This clonotype was seen ten or more times. The CDR3: CASSPGTGGQQPQHF. In DNA, the CDR3 is TGTGCCAGCAGTCCTGGGACAGGGGGACAACAGCCCCAGCATTTT. The V gene is TRBV27, the J gene TRBJ1-5; TRBD1 agrees at 11 bases. CDR3 length: 15 amino acids. Germline V gene lookup returns CDR1 MNHEY and CDR2 SMNVEV (reference sequence). V gave up 5 bases and J gave up 7 bases; unmatched junction bases: 7.

In its sample, this clonotype was seen many times. The chain joins TRBV13 to TRBJ1-1, with unresolved D. The germline CDR1 and CDR2 sequences are PRHDT and FYEKMQ (reference sequence). V was clipped by 6 bases and J by 1 base, with 3 bases between them. This CDR3 is built from 11 residues. The CDR3 here is CASRRNTEAFF. The CDR3, as DNA: TGTGCCAGCAGGAGGAACACTGAAGCTTTCTTT.

This clonotype was counted at least ten times. This rearrangement joins TRBV27 to TRBJ1-1, with 7 bases fitting TRBD1. V trimming: 2 bases; J trimming: 7 bases; junction bases outside the gene matches: 7. There are 14 residues in the CDR3. Germline V CDR1 and CDR2: MNHEY, SMNVEV (reference sequence). The CDR3 DNA reads as TGTGCCAGCAGTTTAACACAGGGGCGAGGTGAAGCTTTCTTT. Its protein is CASSLTQGRGEAFF.

This clonotype appeared many times. J is TRBJ2-1 and V is TRBV10-3; TRBD2 is a possible D gene (6 bases). This CDR3 region has 15 residues. Germline loops: CDR1 ENHRY, CDR2 SYGVKD. Deletions cut 2 bases from V and 10 bases from J, with 18 bases between. The CDR3 DNA is TGTGCCATCAGTGAGGGGACTGCCATGGGTTTGGAGCAGTTCTTC. This sequence encodes CAISEGTAMGLEQFF.

The table lists this clonotype with many counts. This chain uses TRBV6-2 or TRBV6-3 with TRBJ2-6, with D hard to call. CDR1 and CDR2 from the germline V gene are MNHEY and SVGEGT. This CDR3 spans 15 amino acids. V was clipped by 0 bases and J by 0 bases, with 3 bases between them. Here the CDR3 DNA reads TGTGCCAGCAGTTACTCGAGCTCTGGGGCCAACGTCCTGACTTTC. Translated, it gives CASSYSSSGANVLTF.

This clonotype was counted between two and nine times. The rearrangement links TRBV5-1 to TRBJ2-2; tentative D call: TRBD1 (5 bases). CDR1 SGHRS and CDR2 YFSETQ come from the germline V gene. CDR3 length equals 16 residues. V was cut by 0 bases and J by 2 bases, with 11 bases left in between. The CDR3 nucleotides are TGCGCCAGCAGCTTGGGTGTGGGGCGCAACACCGGGGAGCTGTTTTTT. It codes for CASSLGVGRNTGELFF.

This clonotype was found many times. The CDR3 DNA is TGTGCCAGCAGCCCTCGGCAGTACCCTAACGAGCAGTACTTC. Amino acid sequence: CASSPRQYPNEQYF. The chain recombines TRBV7-9 with TRBJ2-7; D is unresolved. Trimming took 5 bases from V and 5 from J, leaving 16 bases between them. CDR1 and CDR2 from the germline V gene are SEHNR and FQNEAQ (reference sequence). This CDR3 comprises 14 residues.

This clonotype was seen at least ten times. The chain is built from TRBV29-1 and TRBJ2-3, with a possible D match to TRBD2 (6 bases). Per the germline V gene, CDR1 is SQVTM and CDR2 is ANQGSEA. The CDR3 runs to 14 residues. V shed 4 bases and J shed 6 bases, with 17 bases lying between them. DNA for the CDR3: TGCAGCGTTGTGGAGGGAGTCGTATTGGATACGCAGTATTTT. Protein: CSVVEGVVLDTQYF.

This clonotype was seen ten or more times. This chain links TRBV28 with TRBJ2-7; D may be TRBD1 or TRBD2 (7 bases each). V gave up 7 bases and J gave up 6 bases, with 16 bases separating them. Germline V CDR1 and CDR2: MDHEN, SYDVKM. The CDR3 length is 13 residues. CDR3 sequence (DNA): TGTGCCAGCACCAGGGGGGGTGCATTCGAGCAGTACTTC. Its protein is CASTRGGAFEQYF.

This clonotype has a count of ten or more. This chain uses TRBV28 with TRBJ2-7; 7 bases map to TRBD1. Trimming removed 5 bases from V and 4 bases from J; junction bases left unmatched: 20. The CDR3 sequence is 18 residues long. Germline CDR1 reads MDHEN; CDR2 reads SYDVKM. CDR3 sequence reads: CASSISPRRTGYEYEQYF. In DNA form, the CDR3 reads TGTGCCAGCAGTATATCCCCGCGCAGGACAGGCTACGAATACGAGCAGTACTTC.

This clonotype was found many times. The rearrangement uses TRBV4-1 and TRBJ1-1, with D uncertain. The CDR3 runs to 14 residues. V lost 2 bases and J lost 7, with 14 bases in between. Germline V lookup: CDR1 MGHRA, CDR2 YSYEKL. CDR3 protein: CASSQYLTRDEAFF. The CDR3 region has the DNA TGCGCCAGCAGCCAATACCTCACGCGGGATGAAGCTTTCTTT.

This clonotype was picked up many times. The V and J genes are TRBV7-4 and TRBJ1-2; no firm D call. V lost 0 bases to trimming and J lost 6 bases, with 20 bases between them. Germline V gives CDR1 SGHVT, CDR2 SQSDAQ. The CDR3 is 17 residues long. This chain's CDR3 is CASSLAGRLPDGDGYTF. The CDR3 bases are TGTGCCAGCAGCTTAGCAGGTCGACTCCCCGACGGCGATGGCTACACCTTC.

This clonotype was seen many times. The chain carries TRBV6-1 and TRBJ2-6, with TRBD1 as a possible D gene (5 bases). The CDR3 extends over 18 amino acids. V was pared by 2 bases and J by 0 bases, with 14 bases between. Germline loops: CDR1 MNHNS, CDR2 SASEGT. The CDR3 nucleotides read TGTGCCAGCAGTGAAAGTTTAGGGGATTTCTCTGGGGCCAACGTCCTGACTTTC. As protein: CASSESLGDFSGANVLTF.

In this sample, this clonotype turned up many times. V is TRBV5-1 and J is TRBJ2-4; 8 bases fit TRBD1. Per germline, CDR1 SGHRS and CDR2 YFSETQ. This CDR3 has 15 amino acids. The J segment lost 6 bases and the V segment lost 3 bases, leaving 8 bases of the junction unmatched. DNA of the CDR3: TGCGCCAGCAGCTCCCCAGGGGGCGCAGGAAACATTCAGTACTTC. It yields the protein CASSSPGGAGNIQYF.

This clonotype was seen many times. This chain uses TRBV4-1 with TRBJ2-2, with D perhaps TRBD2 (6 bases). The CDR3 loop spans 17 amino acids. V lost 0 bases to trimming and J lost 2 bases, with 13 bases between them. From germline, CDR1 is MGHRA and CDR2 YSYEKL. The DNA for the CDR3 is TGCGCCAGCAGCCAAGAACGTCGGGGGTTCAACACCGGGGAGCTGTTTTTT. Protein product: CASSQERRGFNTGELFF.

This clonotype showed up many times. The genes are TRBV10-3 and TRBJ2-3, with TRBD2 matching 9 bases. The junction had 5 bases not matched to a gene; V was cut back by 3 bases and J by 7 bases. Looked up from germline, CDR1 is ENHRY and CDR2 is SYGVKD. The CDR3 runs to 14 residues. The DNA of the CDR3 is TGTGCCATCAGTGATGCGGGGGGGATTCATACGCAGTATTTT. Translating it yields CAISDAGGIHTQYF.

This clonotype was detected only a few times. This rearrangement joins TRBV28 to TRBJ2-3; weak D call: TRBD2 (5 bases). This CDR3 is 13 amino acids long. V lost 3 bases, J lost 5 bases, and 9 bases lay in between. CDR1 is MDHEN, CDR2 SYDVKM, per germline. The CDR3 sequence: CASSLDSRDTQYF. The CDR3 coding sequence is TGTGCCAGCAGTTTGGACTCCCGAGATACGCAGTATTTT.

This clonotype was counted ten times or more. J is TRBJ2-5 and V is TRBV20-1; TRBD2 matches at 10 bases. V lost 4 bases, J lost 5 bases, and 7 bases stayed unmatched. Germline V lookup: CDR1 DFQATT, CDR2 SNEGSKA (reference sequence). CDR3 length: 14 residues. The CDR3 nucleotides are TGCAGTGCTACCAGCGGGGGGGCGAGCGAGACCCAGTACTTC. Translation: CSATSGGASETQYF.

This clonotype has more than one count but fewer than ten. This may arise from a read error, as a much more abundant clone is one base away. The gene calls are TRBV5-5 and TRBJ2-7, with D possibly being TRBD1 (5 bases). The CDR3 consists of 13 residues. Germline assignment: CDR1 SGHKS and CDR2 YYEKEE (reference sequence). CDR3 coding DNA: TGTGTCAGCAGCGTAGGGGATTTCTACGAGCAGTACTTC. Translation: CVSSVGDFYEQYF.